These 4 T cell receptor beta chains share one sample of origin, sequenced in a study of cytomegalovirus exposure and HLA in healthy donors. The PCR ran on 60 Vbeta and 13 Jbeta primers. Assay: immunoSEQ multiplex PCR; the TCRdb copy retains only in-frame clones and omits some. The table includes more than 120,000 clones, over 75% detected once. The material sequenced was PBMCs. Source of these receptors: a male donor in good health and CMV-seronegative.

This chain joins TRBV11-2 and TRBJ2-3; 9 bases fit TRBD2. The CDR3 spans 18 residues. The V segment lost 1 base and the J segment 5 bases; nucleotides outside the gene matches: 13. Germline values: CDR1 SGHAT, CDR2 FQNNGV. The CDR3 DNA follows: TGTGCCAGCAGCTTAGGAGTGATGGCGGGAGGGCCCAGAGATACGCAGTATTTT. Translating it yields CASSLGVMAGGPRDTQYF.

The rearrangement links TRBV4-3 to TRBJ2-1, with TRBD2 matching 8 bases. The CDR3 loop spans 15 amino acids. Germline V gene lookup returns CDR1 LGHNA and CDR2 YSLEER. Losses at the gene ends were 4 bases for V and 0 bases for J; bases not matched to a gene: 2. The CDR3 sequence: CASSPSGSSYNEQFF. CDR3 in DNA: TGCGCCAGCAGCCCGAGCGGGAGCTCCTACAATGAGCAGTTCTTC.

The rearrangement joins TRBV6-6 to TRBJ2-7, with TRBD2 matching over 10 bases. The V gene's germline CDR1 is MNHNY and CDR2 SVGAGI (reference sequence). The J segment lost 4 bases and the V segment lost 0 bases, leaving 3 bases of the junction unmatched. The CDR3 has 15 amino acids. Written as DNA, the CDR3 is TGTGCCAGCAGTTACTCCACTAGCGGGGTGTACGAGCAGTACTTC. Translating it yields CASSYSTSGVYEQYF.

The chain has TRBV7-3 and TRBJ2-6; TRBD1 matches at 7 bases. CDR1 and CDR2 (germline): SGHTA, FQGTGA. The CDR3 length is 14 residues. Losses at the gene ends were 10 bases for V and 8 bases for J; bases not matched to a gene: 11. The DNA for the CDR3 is TGTGCCACCTCGGACAGGTTCGGGTCCAACGTCCTGACTTTC. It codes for CATSDRFGSNVLTF.